These 10 T cell receptor beta chains share one sample of origin, sequenced in a study of neurological immune-mediated disorders. Documented time point: technical triplicate 2. TCRdb used MiXCR to reprocess the 5' RACE reads, holding one entry per CDR3 protein. This sample has fewer than 40,000 distinct CDR3 sequences, with about 14% found just once. Sequenced sample: CD4+ T cells from blood. The receptors come from a female donor with HTLV-1-associated myelopathy (HAM/TSP).

This clonotype was recorded at least ten times. J is TRBJ2-7 and V is TRBV7-9; 7 bases align to TRBD2. With V trimmed by 5 bases and J by 0 bases, 7 bases remained unmatched. Germline values: CDR1 SEHNR, CDR2 FQNEAQ (reference sequence). This CDR3 spans 15 amino acids. The CDR3 reads CASSGGGRTSYEQYF. The CDR3 DNA is TGTGCCAGCAGCGGGGGGGGGAGGACCTCCTACGAGCAGTACTTC.

In its sample, this clonotype was seen many times. This sequence joins TRBV10-3 and TRBJ1-2, with 11 bases fitting TRBD1. J was trimmed by 6 bases and V by 11 bases; bases with no gene match: 8. Germline CDR1 is ENHRY and CDR2 is SYGVKD. The CDR3 length is 13 residues. CDR3 DNA: TGTGCCCACCACGGGACAGGGGGGGATGGCTACACCTTC. Encoded protein: CAHHGTGGDGYTF.

This clonotype was recorded many times. J is TRBJ2-2 and V is TRBV2; either TRBD1 or TRBD2 may fit D (6 bases each). This CDR3 has 15 residues. The V end was cut by 7 bases, the J end by 0 bases, with 12 bases between. Germline lookup yields CDR1 SNHLY and CDR2 FYNNEI. The CDR3 sequence is CASKWGATNTGELFF. As DNA, the CDR3 is TGTGCCAGCAAATGGGGGGCCACGAACACCGGGGAGCTGTTTTTT. Drawing the rest from reference TRBV2 and TRBJ2-2, the complete variable domain is EPEVTQTPSHQVTQMGQEVILRCVPISNHLYFYWYRQILGQKVEFLVSFYNNEISEKSEIFDDQFSVERPDGSNFTLKIRSTKLEDSAMYFCASKWGATNTGELFFGEGSRLTVL.

This clonotype was seen ten or more times. The rearrangement joins TRBV20-1 to TRBJ1-2; D possibly corresponds to TRBD1 (5 bases). The V and J ends lost 4 bases and 7 bases respectively, with 16 bases between them. The V gene's germline CDR1 is DFQATT and CDR2 SNEGSKA (reference sequence). The CDR3 covers 13 residues. The CDR3 spells CSATTAGGTGYTF. The CDR3 DNA reads TGCAGTGCTACAACAGCCGGGGGAACTGGCTACACCTTC.

This clonotype was counted ten times or more. The rearrangement uses TRBV30 and TRBJ1-6, with D possibly being TRBD1 (5 bases). The V gene lost 5 bases and the J gene lost 0 bases, with 14 bases spanning the gap. The CDR3 loop spans 16 amino acids. Germline V gene data show CDR1 as GTSNPN and CDR2 as SVGIG (reference sequence). This CDR3 is CAWQSGGSSYNSPLHF. The CDR3 coding sequence is TGTGCCTGGCAGTCTGGGGGGAGCTCCTATAATTCACCCCTCCACTTT.

This clonotype came up many times. The chain carries TRBV3-1 and TRBJ1-2; maybe TRBD1 (5 bases). The V end was cut by 1 base, the J end by 5 bases, with 8 bases between. There are 13 residues in the CDR3. The V gene's germline CDR1 is LGHDT and CDR2 YNNKEL (reference sequence). The DNA of the CDR3 is TGTGCCAGCAGCCAAGGGACAAGATATGGCTACACCTTC. Encoded protein: CASSQGTRYGYTF.

This clonotype was observed many times. This sequence joins TRBV4-2 and TRBJ1-6; 8 nucleotides agree with TRBD1. Germline trimming cut 4 bases from V and 9 bases from J; bases unmatched to any gene: 8. Germline V gene data show CDR1 as LGHNA and CDR2 as YNFKEQ. This CDR3 has 15 amino acids. CDR3 region: CASSPGQGVISPLHF. CDR3 DNA: TGTGCCAGCAGCCCCGGACAGGGTGTTATTTCACCCCTCCACTTT.

At least ten counts were recorded for this clonotype. The chain is built from TRBV29-1 and TRBJ1-2; possible D gene TRBD1, 5 bases. V was cut by 4 bases and J by 9 bases, with 15 bases left in between. CDR3 size: 12 residues. Germline CDR1 is SQVTM and CDR2 is ANQGSEA. CDR3 sequence reads: CSVAPNGGSYTF. Here the CDR3 DNA reads TGCAGCGTTGCCCCCAACGGGGGAAGCTACACCTTC.

This clonotype was recorded at least ten times. J is TRBJ2-5 and V is TRBV29-1; D call uncertain. The CDR3 covers 12 residues. Per germline, CDR1 SQVTM and CDR2 ANQGSEA. The V end was cut by 5 bases, the J end by 0 bases, with 7 bases between. In nucleotides, the CDR3 is TGCAGCGTTCGCTCTTACCAAGAGACCCAGTACTTC. This translates into CSVRSYQETQYF.

This clonotype has at least ten counts. The chain is built from TRBV20-1 and TRBJ2-2, with D maybe TRBD2 (6 bases). Germline-derived CDR1 and CDR2 are DFQATT and SNEGSKA (reference sequence). V gave up 4 bases and J gave up 6 bases, with 15 bases separating them. The CDR3 spans 14 residues. The CDR3: CSATRGPTSGELFF. The DNA of the CDR3 is TGCAGTGCTACGCGGGGCCCGACTTCCGGGGAGCTGTTTTTT.